One sample yielded the 8 T cell receptor beta chains listed below, sequenced in a study of blood T cells in healthy people across ages. A J-beta primer mix and a sample-barcoded 5' primer were used in a second PCR of roughly 6 to 11 cycles. TCRdb used MiXCR to reprocess the 5' RACE reads, holding one entry per CDR3 protein. This sample has 800,000 or so distinct CDR3 sequences; 20% to 25% occur once, and the top ten carry roughly 3.5%. This sample was shared with a second study, whose subject was T cells of mothers and their children.

The sample taken for sequencing was blood. Receptor source: a boy younger than 18 in good health.

Note on this clonotype: A read error may produce the germline difference seen at one junction end. The genes are TRBV20-1 and TRBJ2-7; 12 bases fit TRBD2. The CDR3 runs 16 residues. Germline CDR1 is DFQATT and CDR2 is SNEGSKA (reference sequence). The CDR3 here is CSARSGLAGLPYKQYF. CDR3 bases: TGCAGTGCTAGAAGTGGACTAGCGGGATTGCCCTACAAGCAGTACTTC.

V and J are TRBV28 and TRBJ2-3, with no clear D. V gave up 4 bases and J gave up 5 bases, with 19 bases separating them. The CDR3 runs to 16 residues. In germline, CDR1 is MDHEN, CDR2 SYDVKM. For the CDR3, the DNA is TGTGCCAGCAGTTCCGACCTAAGACTGAAGCTAGATACGCAGTATTTT. Residues: CASSSDLRLKLDTQYF.

The V and J genes are TRBV7-6 and TRBJ1-1; unclear D gene. The CDR3 totals 12 residues. Per the germline V gene, CDR1 is SGHVS and CDR2 is FNYEAQ. Trimming left V 4 bases short and J 8 bases short, with 11 bases between. The CDR3 DNA reads TGTGCCAGCAGCTCCTTCGGCGGGGAAGCTTTCTTT. As protein: CASSSFGGEAFF.

V gene TRBV7-2 combines with J gene TRBJ2-1; D ambiguous. Trimming left V 5 bases short and J 6 bases short, with 14 bases between. The CDR3 spans 14 residues. Germline loops: CDR1 SGHTA, CDR2 FQGNSA. The chain's CDR3 is CASSLSVTGNEQFF. For the CDR3, the DNA is TGTGCCAGCAGCCTCTCGGTAACCGGCAATGAGCAGTTCTTC.

The V and J genes are TRBV28 and TRBJ2-3; 8 nucleotides align to TRBD1. With 3 bases clipped from V and 1 base from J, the junction kept 3 bases outside the gene matches. The CDR3 contains 15 residues. CDR1 and CDR2 (germline): MDHEN, SYDVKM. The CDR3 protein is CASSFEDRGTDTQYF. As DNA, the CDR3 is TGTGCCAGCAGTTTCGAGGACAGGGGCACAGATACGCAGTATTTT.

This clonotype was recorded at least ten times. This rearrangement joins TRBV29-1 to TRBJ2-1; maybe TRBD2 (6 bases). The germline V gene encodes CDR1 SQVTM and CDR2 ANQGSEA. This CDR3 has 14 residues. V lost 5 bases to trimming and J lost 7 bases, with 18 bases between them. CDR3 protein: CSVTMGGMGNEQFF. CDR3 bases: TGCAGCGTTACTATGGGGGGAATGGGGAATGAGCAGTTCTTC.

This clonotype occurred a few times. The gene calls are TRBV28 and TRBJ2-5, with 11 bases aligning to TRBD2. The trim removed 5 bases at V and 4 bases at J, leaving 9 bases unmatched. This CDR3 is 16 amino acids long. The germline CDR1 and CDR2 sequences are MDHEN and SYDVKM. DNA of the CDR3: TGTGCCAGCAGTCCAAACCTAGCGGGGGGTGGAGAGACCCAGTACTTC. Its translation: CASSPNLAGGGETQYF.

This chain joins TRBV4-3 and TRBJ2-3; D unclear. The germline V gene encodes CDR1 LGHNA and CDR2 YSLEER. The CDR3 has 16 residues. The V and J ends lost 1 base and 5 bases respectively, with 16 bases between them. The CDR3 DNA is TGCGCCAGCAGCCAAGTTCGGTGGGTATATGGAGATACGCAGTATTTT. It yields the protein CASSQVRWVYGDTQYF.